This T cell receptor (beta chain) was identified in a study of blood T cell repertoires in COVID-19. Study-level information: The United States, Italy and Spain were the sources of the acute and convalescent COVID-19 samples.

As processed by the authors: By means of reference gene primer amplification, nucleated cell counts were estimated. Produced via immunoSEQ multiplex PCR; TCRdb's table is partial and in-frame only. The DNA gave D and trimming, while V, J and clone size come from that table. The data hold about 410,000 clones, with roughly 89% observed a single time. The V segment lost 5 bases and the J segment 5 bases; nucleotides outside the gene matches: 4. The CDR3 has 13 residues. Among Cohort 3 donors, those recovered had two negative PCRs, clearance, or symptom resolution. V gene TRBV12-3 or TRBV12-4 combines with J gene TRBJ1-2; 8 bases are shared with TRBD1. This clonotype was sampled from a woman younger than 45 who had recovered from COVID-19. Source material: PBMCs or T cells enriched from blood (not recorded which). CDR3 DNA sequence: TGTGCCAGCAGTCTCTGGACAGGGTATGGCTACACCTTC. Its translation: CASSLWTGYGYTF.